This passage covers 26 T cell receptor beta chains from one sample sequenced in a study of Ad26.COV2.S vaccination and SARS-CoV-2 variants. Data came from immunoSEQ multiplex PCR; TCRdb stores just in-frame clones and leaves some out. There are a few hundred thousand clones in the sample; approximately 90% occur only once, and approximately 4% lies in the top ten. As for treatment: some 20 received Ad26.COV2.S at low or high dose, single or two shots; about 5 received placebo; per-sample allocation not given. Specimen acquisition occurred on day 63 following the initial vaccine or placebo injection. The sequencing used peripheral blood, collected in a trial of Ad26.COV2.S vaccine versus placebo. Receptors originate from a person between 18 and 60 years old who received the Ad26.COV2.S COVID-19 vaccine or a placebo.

CDR3 sequence: CSVGGTGGLTDTQYF. CDR3 sequence (DNA): TGCAGCGTGGGAGGGACAGGGGGGCTCACAGATACGCAGTATTTT. This chain uses TRBV29-1 with TRBJ2-3; 11 positions match TRBD1. The germline CDR1 and CDR2 sequences are SQVTM and ANQGSEA. J was trimmed by 2 bases and V by 6 bases; bases with no gene match: 7. The CDR3 runs 15 residues.

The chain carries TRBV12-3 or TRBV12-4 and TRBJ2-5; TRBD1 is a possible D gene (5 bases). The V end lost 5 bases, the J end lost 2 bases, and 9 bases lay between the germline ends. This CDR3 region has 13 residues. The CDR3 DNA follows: TGTGCCAGCAGTCCGAGACAGCAAGAGACCCAGTACTTC. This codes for CASSPRQQETQYF.

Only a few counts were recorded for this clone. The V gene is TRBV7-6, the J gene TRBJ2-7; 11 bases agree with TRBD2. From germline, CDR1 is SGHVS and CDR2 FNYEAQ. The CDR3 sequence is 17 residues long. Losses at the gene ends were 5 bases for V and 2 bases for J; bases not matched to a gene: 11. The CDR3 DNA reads TGTGCCAGCAGCCGCACACCCCTAGCGGGGGGCACCTACGAGCAGTACTTC. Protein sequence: CASSRTPLAGGTYEQYF.

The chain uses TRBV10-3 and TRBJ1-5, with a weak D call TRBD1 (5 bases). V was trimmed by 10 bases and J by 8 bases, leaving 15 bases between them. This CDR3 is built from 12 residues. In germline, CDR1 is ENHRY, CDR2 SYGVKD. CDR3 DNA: TGTGCCACAGGGCTCGGAGAAGAGCCCCAGCATTTT. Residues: CATGLGEEPQHF.

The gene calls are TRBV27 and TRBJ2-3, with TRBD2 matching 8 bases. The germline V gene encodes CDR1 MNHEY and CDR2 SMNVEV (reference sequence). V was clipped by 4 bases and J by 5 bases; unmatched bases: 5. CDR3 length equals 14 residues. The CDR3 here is CASSSRSGGDTQYF. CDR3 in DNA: TGTGCCAGCAGTTCCAGAAGCGGGGGAGATACGCAGTATTTT.

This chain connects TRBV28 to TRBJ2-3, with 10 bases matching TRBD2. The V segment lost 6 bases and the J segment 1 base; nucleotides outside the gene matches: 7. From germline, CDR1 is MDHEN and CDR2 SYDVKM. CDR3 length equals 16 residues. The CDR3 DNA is TGTGCCAGCAGACCAGCGGGGGGGCCTCGCACAGATACGCAGTATTTT. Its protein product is CASRPAGGPRTDTQYF.

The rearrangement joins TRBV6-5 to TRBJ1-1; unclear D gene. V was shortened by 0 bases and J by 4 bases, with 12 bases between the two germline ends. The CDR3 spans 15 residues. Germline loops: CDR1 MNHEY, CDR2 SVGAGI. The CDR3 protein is CASSYSIGVVTEAFF. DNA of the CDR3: TGTGCCAGCAGTTACTCGATCGGGGTTGTCACTGAAGCTTTCTTT.

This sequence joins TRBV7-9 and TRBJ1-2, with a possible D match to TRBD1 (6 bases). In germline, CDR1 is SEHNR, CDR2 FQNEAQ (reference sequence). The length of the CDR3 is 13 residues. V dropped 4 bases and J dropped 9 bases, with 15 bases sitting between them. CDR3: CASSSTGGGRYTF. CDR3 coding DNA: TGTGCCAGCAGCTCGACGGGGGGCGGACGCTACACCTTC.

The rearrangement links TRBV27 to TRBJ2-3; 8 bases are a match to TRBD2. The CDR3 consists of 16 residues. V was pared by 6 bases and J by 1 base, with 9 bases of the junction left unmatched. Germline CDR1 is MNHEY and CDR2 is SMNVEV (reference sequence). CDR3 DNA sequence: TGTGCCAGCAGAACCTCCGGGACTAGGGGCACAGATACGCAGTATTTT. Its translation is CASRTSGTRGTDTQYF.

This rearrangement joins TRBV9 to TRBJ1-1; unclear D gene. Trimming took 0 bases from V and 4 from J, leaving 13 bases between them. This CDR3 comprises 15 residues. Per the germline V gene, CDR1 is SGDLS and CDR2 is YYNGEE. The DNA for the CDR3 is TGTGCCAGCAGCGTAGGCTCCTGGGGAGGCACTGAAGCTTTCTTT. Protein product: CASSVGSWGGTEAFF. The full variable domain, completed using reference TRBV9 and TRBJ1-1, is DSGVTQTPKHLITATGQRVTLRCSPRSGDLSVYWYQQSLDQGLQFLIQYYNGEERAKGNILERFSAQQFPDLHSELNLSSLELGDSALYFCASSVGSWGGTEAFFGQGTRLTVV.

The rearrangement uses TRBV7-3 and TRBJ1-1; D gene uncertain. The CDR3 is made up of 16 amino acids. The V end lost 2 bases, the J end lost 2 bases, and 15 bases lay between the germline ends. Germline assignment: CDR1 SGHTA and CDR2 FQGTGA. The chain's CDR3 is CASSLFGVTRNTEAFF. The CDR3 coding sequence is TGTGCCAGCAGCTTATTTGGGGTGACACGAAACACTGAAGCTTTCTTT.

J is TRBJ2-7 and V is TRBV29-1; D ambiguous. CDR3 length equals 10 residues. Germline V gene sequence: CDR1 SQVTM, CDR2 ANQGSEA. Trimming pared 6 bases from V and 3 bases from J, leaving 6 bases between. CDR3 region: CSVVNYEQYF. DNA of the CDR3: TGCAGCGTGGTGAACTACGAGCAGTACTTC.

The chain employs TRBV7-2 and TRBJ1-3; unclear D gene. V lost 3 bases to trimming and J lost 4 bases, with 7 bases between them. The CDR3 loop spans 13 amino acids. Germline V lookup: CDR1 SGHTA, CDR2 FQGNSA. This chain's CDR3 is CASSFGEGNTIYF. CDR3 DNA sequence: TGTGCCAGCAGCTTCGGGGAAGGAAACACCATATATTTT.

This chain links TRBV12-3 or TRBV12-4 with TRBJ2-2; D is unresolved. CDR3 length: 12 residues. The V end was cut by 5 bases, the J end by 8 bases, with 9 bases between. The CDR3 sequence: CASSPWKGELFF. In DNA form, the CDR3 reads TGTGCCAGCAGTCCCTGGAAGGGGGAGCTGTTTTTT.

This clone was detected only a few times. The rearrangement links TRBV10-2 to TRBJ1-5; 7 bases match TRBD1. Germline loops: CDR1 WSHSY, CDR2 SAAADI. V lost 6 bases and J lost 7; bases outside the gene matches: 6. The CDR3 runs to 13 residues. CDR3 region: CASSRGLGQPQHF. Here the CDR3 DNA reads TGCGCCAGCAGCAGGGGGTTAGGACAGCCCCAGCATTTT.

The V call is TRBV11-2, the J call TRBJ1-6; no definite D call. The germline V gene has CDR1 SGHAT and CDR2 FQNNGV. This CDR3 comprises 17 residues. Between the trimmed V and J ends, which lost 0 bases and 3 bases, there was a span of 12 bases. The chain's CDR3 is CASSLDGSSIYNSPLHF. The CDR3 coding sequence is TGTGCCAGCAGCTTAGATGGCAGTAGTATCTATAATTCACCCCTCCACTTT.

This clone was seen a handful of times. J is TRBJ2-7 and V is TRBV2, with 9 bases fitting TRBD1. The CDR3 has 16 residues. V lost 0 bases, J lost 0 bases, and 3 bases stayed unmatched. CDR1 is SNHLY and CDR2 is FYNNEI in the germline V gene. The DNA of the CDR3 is TGTGCCAGCAGTGAAGCGCAGGGACAGGGCTCCTACGAGCAGTACTTC. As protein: CASSEAQGQGSYEQYF.

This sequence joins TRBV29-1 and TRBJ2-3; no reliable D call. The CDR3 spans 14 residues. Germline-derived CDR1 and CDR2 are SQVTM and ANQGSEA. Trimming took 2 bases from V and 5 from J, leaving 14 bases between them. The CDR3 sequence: CSVERADLLDTQYF. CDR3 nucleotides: TGCAGCGTTGAAAGGGCAGACCTCCTAGATACGCAGTATTTT.

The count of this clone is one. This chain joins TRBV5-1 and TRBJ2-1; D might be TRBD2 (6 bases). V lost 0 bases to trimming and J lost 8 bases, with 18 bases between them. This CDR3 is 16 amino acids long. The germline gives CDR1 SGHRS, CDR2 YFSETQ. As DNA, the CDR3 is TGCGCCAGCAGCTTGGCCAGCGGCGGGGCGAGCGATGAGCAGTTCTTC. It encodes CASSLASGGASDEQFF.

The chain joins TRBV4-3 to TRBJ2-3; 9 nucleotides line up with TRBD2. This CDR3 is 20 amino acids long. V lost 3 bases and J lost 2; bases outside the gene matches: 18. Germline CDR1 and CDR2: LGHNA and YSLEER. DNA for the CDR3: TGCGCCAGCAGCCACGAGGGTGATAGCGGGGGAAGTTACACCACAGATACGCAGTATTTT. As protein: CASSHEGDSGGSYTTDTQYF.

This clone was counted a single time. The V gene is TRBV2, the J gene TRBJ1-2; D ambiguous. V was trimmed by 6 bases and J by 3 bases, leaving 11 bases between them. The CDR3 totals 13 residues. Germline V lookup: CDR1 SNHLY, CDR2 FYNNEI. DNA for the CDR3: TGTGCCAGCAGGGGAGACGTAGACTATGGCTACACCTTC. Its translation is CASRGDVDYGYTF. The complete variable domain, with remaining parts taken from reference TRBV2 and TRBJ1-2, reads EPEVTQTPSHQVTQMGQEVILRCVPISNHLYFYWYRQILGQKVEFLVSFYNNEISEKSEIFDDQFSVERPDGSNFTLKIRSTKLEDSAMYFCASRGDVDYGYTFGSGTRLTVV.

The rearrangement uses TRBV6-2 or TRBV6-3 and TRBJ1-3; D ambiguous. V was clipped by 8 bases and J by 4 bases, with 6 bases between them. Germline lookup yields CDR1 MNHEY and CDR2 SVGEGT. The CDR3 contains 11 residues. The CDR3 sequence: CASRRGNTIYF. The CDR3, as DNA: TGTGCCAGCCGCCGCGGAAACACCATATATTTT.

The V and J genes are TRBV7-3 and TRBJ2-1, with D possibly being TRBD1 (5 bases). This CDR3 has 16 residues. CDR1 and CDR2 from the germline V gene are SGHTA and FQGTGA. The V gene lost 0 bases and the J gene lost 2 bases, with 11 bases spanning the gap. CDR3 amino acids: CASSLTGLGPYNEQFF. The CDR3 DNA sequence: TGTGCCAGCAGCTTAACGGGGCTAGGTCCCTACAATGAGCAGTTCTTC.

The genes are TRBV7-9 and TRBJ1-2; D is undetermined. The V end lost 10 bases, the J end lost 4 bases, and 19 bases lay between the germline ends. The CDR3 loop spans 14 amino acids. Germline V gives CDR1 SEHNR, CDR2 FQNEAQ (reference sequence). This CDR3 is CATSDYSFSYGYTF. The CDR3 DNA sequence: TGTGCCACCTCCGACTACAGCTTTTCCTATGGCTACACCTTC.

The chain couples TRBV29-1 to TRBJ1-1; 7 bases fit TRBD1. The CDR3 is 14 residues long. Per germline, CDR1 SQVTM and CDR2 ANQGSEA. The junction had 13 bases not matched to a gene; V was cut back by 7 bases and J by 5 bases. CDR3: CSEGGIAVGTEAFF. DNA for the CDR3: TGCAGCGAAGGGGGCATCGCAGTGGGGACTGAAGCTTTCTTT.

The CDR3 sequence: CASSFGQGQNYEQYF. CDR3 nucleotides: TGTGCCAGCTCCTTCGGACAGGGACAGAACTACGAGCAGTACTTC. This chain connects TRBV18 to TRBJ2-7; TRBD1 matches 8 bases. Germline CDR1 reads KGHSH; CDR2 reads LQKENI. V lost 6 bases and J lost 3; bases outside the gene matches: 10. This CDR3 contains 15 residues. The entire variable domain, with the rest obtained from reference TRBV18 and TRBJ2-7, is as follows: NAGVMQNPRHLVRRRGQEARLRCSPMKGHSHVYWYRQLPEEGLKFMVYLQKENIIDESGMPKERFSAEFPKEGPSILRIQQVVRGDSAAYFCASSFGQGQNYEQYFGPGTRLTVT.